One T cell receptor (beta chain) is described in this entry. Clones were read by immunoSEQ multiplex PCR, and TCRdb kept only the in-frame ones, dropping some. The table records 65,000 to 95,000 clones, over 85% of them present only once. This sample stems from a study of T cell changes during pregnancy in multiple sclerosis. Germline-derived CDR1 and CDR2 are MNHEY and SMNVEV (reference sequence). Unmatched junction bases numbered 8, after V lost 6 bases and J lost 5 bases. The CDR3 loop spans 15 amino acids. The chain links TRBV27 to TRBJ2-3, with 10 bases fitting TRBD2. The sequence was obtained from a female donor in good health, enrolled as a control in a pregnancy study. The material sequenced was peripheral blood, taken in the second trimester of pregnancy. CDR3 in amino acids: CASSQSGRAGDTQYF. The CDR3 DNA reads TGTGCCAGCAGCCAAAGCGGGAGGGCCGGAGATACGCAGTATTTT.